The 27 T cell receptor beta chains below were found in one sample sequenced in a study of T-cell reconstitution after alpha-beta-depleted transplantation in children. Unique molecular identifiers were used in preparing the TCRbeta library. TCRdb independently ran MiXCR on the PCR reads; one entry per CDR3 protein. The table records a few hundred thousand distinct CDR3 sequences, about a quarter of them present only once. The material was PBMCs, obtained before TCRalphabeta/CD19-depleted stem cell transplant. These receptors were collected from a boy in the first two years of life with Wiskott-Aldrich syndrome, due to receive a stem cell transplant.

The rearrangement uses TRBV20-1 and TRBJ2-5; no firm D call. Germline assignment: CDR1 DFQATT and CDR2 SNEGSKA (reference sequence). Trimming took off 3 bases at V and 4 bases at J, with 6 bases between the two ends. The CDR3 has 11 residues. CDR3 sequence: CSASAPETQYF. CDR3 in DNA: TGCAGTGCTAGTGCTCCAGAGACCCAGTACTTC.

This clonotype came up a few times. The gene calls are TRBV27 and TRBJ1-5; 7 bases fit TRBD1. Germline lookup yields CDR1 MNHEY and CDR2 SMNVEV (reference sequence). The CDR3 is made up of 15 amino acids. The trim removed 4 bases at V and 3 bases at J, leaving 6 bases unmatched. CDR3 amino acids: CASSSTDRPNQPQHF. For the CDR3, the DNA is TGTGCCAGCAGTTCCACGGACAGGCCCAATCAGCCCCAGCATTTT.

Only a few counts were recorded for this clonotype. The rearrangement joins TRBV6-5 to TRBJ1-6; D might be TRBD1 (5 bases). Germline values: CDR1 MNHEY, CDR2 SVGAGI. CDR3 length equals 14 residues. V was pared by 4 bases and J by 7 bases, with 11 bases between. The CDR3 DNA reads as TGTGCCAGCAGTTCGGGGAGGGACAATTCACCCCTCCACTTT. Residues: CASSSGRDNSPLHF.

This clonotype showed up just a few times. Here the CDR3 reads CASVPGLAWHEQFF. The DNA for the CDR3 is TGTGCCAGCGTTCCGGGACTAGCGTGGCATGAGCAGTTCTTC. The J gene is TRBJ2-1, the V gene TRBV7-2; 10 nucleotides match TRBD2. The CDR3 is 14 amino acids. After removal of 8 bases from V and 8 bases from J, the junction contained 9 bases not matched to a gene. CDR1 is SGHTA, CDR2 FQGNSA, per germline.

The rearrangement links TRBV20-1 to TRBJ1-2, with TRBD1 identical over 10 bases. The trim removed 4 bases at V and 4 bases at J, leaving 9 bases unmatched. CDR3 length equals 15 residues. The V gene's germline CDR1 is DFQATT and CDR2 SNEGSKA (reference sequence). The CDR3 protein is CSATGQGTSGYGYTF. CDR3 DNA: TGCAGTGCTACGGGACAGGGGACGTCAGGCTATGGCTACACCTTC.

This chain uses TRBV7-9 with TRBJ2-5, with TRBD2 as a possible D gene (6 bases). The germline CDR1 and CDR2 sequences are SEHNR and FQNEAQ (reference sequence). The CDR3 contains 13 residues. Trimming cost V 8 bases and J 4 bases, with 14 bases left between them. This CDR3 reads CASQETSLETQYF. CDR3 sequence (DNA): TGTGCCAGCCAGGAGACTAGTCTAGAGACCCAGTACTTC.

This chain joins TRBV29-1 and TRBJ1-2, with a possible D match to TRBD1 (6 bases). The CDR3 has 14 residues. Germline lookup yields CDR1 SQVTM and CDR2 ANQGSEA. CDR3 region: CTVGGLVNAGGYTF. Written as DNA, the CDR3 is TGCACCGTCGGGGGGCTCGTCAATGCAGGAGGCTACACCTTC. Supplemented by reference TRBV29-1 and TRBJ1-2, the full variable domain reads SAVISQKPSRDICQRGTSLTIQCQVDSQVTMMFWYRQQPGQSLTLIATANQGSEATYESGFVIDKFPISRPNLTFSTLTVSNMSPEDSSIYLCTVGGLVNAGGYTFGSGTRLTVV.

This clonotype occurred a few times. The chain uses TRBV7-3 and TRBJ2-1; no clear D gene. The CDR3 spans 13 residues. Germline V gives CDR1 SGHTA, CDR2 FQGTGA. With 1 base removed from V and 5 bases from J, the gap between germline ends came to 6 bases. The CDR3 is CASSLSWNNEQFF. CDR3 nucleotide sequence: TGTGCCAGCAGCTTAAGCTGGAACAATGAGCAGTTCTTC.

The chain uses TRBV5-1 and TRBJ1-5; 12 bases line up with TRBD1. The germline V gene has CDR1 SGHRS and CDR2 YFSETQ. CDR3 size: 17 residues. V lost 4 bases to trimming and J lost 2 bases; unmatched junction nucleotides: 7. CDR3 amino acids: CASSPGQGAWGNQPQHF. CDR3 in DNA: TGCGCCAGCAGCCCGGGACAGGGGGCATGGGGCAATCAGCCCCAGCATTTT. Together with reference TRBV5-1 and TRBJ1-5, the CDR3 gives the full variable domain: KAGVTQTPRYLIKTRGQQVTLSCSPISGHRSVSWYQQTPGQGLQFLFEYFSETQRNKGNFPGRFSGRQFSNSRSEMNVSTLELGDSALYLCASSPGQGAWGNQPQHFGDGTRLSIL.

This clonotype was counted between two and nine times. Written as DNA, the CDR3 is TGCGCCAGCAGCCCGCGGGACTCCTCTAACAATGAGCAGTTCTTC. Its translation is CASSPRDSSNNEQFF. This chain connects TRBV5-1 to TRBJ2-1; tentatively, D is TRBD2 (6 bases). Germline V gives CDR1 SGHRS, CDR2 YFSETQ. CDR3 length equals 15 residues. V dropped 4 bases and J dropped 5 bases, with 16 bases sitting between them.

This rearrangement joins TRBV10-3 to TRBJ2-1, with D possibly TRBD2 on 6 matching bases. Looked up from germline, CDR1 is ENHRY and CDR2 is SYGVKD. V lost 5 bases and J lost 9, with 17 bases in between. The CDR3 runs 14 residues. CDR3 protein: CAISLGGGVGEQFF. CDR3 coding DNA: TGTGCCATCAGTTTGGGGGGAGGAGTCGGTGAGCAGTTCTTC.

J is TRBJ2-1 and V is TRBV20-1; D remains unclear. CDR1 and CDR2 (germline): DFQATT, SNEGSKA (reference sequence). Trimming pared 2 bases from V and 0 bases from J, leaving 11 bases between. The CDR3 is 15 residues long. Written as DNA, the CDR3 is TGCAGTGCTAGAATGTTCAGGACCTCCTACAATGAGCAGTTCTTC. Translation gives CSARMFRTSYNEQFF.

This clonotype was seen a handful of times. The V call is TRBV27, the J call TRBJ2-1, with TRBD2 matching over 8 bases. V lost 3 bases, J lost 7 bases, and 5 bases stayed unmatched. Germline V gene sequence: CDR1 MNHEY, CDR2 SMNVEV (reference sequence). This CDR3 is 14 amino acids long. CDR3 amino acids: CASSLVLAENEQFF. The CDR3 nucleotides are TGTGCCAGCAGTTTGGTACTAGCGGAGAATGAGCAGTTCTTC.

This clonotype has at least ten counts. The rearrangement joins TRBV5-6 to TRBJ2-5; tentatively, D is TRBD2 (6 bases). V was shortened by 0 bases and J by 5 bases, with 14 bases between the two germline ends. The CDR3 is 15 amino acids. Germline-derived CDR1 and CDR2 are SGHDT and YYEEEE. The CDR3 DNA follows: TGTGCCAGCAGCTTGGTGGCCGGGGGTAGGGAGACCCAGTACTTC. This sequence encodes CASSLVAGGRETQYF.

The CDR3 loop is CASSVEGRETQYF. CDR3 DNA: TGTGCCAGCAGCGTAGAGGGGAGAGAGACCCAGTACTTC. The chain recombines TRBV9 with TRBJ2-5; either TRBD1 or TRBD2 may fit D (5 bases each). Germline CDR1 and CDR2: SGDLS and YYNGEE. Trimming shortened V by 0 bases and J by 4 bases, and 7 bases separated the two germline ends. This CDR3 has 13 residues. The entire variable domain, with the rest obtained from reference TRBV9 and TRBJ2-5, is as follows: DSGVTQTPKHLITATGQRVTLRCSPRSGDLSVYWYQQSLDQGLQFLIQYYNGEERAKGNILERFSAQQFPDLHSELNLSSLELGDSALYFCASSVEGRETQYFGPGTRLLVL.

This clonotype was recorded a few times. Written as DNA, the CDR3 is TGCAGTGCTAGTCCAGGGAGTAGTTACGAGCAGTACTTC. It is translated as CSASPGSSYEQYF. The rearrangement joins TRBV20-1 to TRBJ2-7; D could derive from TRBD1 or TRBD2 (5 bases each). Trimming removed 3 bases at V and 4 bases at J, with 13 bases between. This CDR3 spans 13 amino acids. Germline-derived CDR1 and CDR2 are DFQATT and SNEGSKA (reference sequence).

The chain is built from TRBV24-1 and TRBJ2-3, with D maybe TRBD2 (6 bases). The CDR3 extends over 13 amino acids. Germline V lookup: CDR1 KGHDR, CDR2 SFDVKD. V lost 5 bases, J lost 6 bases, and 11 bases lay in between. As DNA, the CDR3 is TGTGCCACCAGTGCGGAAGGGAGGGATACGCAGTATTTT. Amino acids: CATSAEGRDTQYF.

This clonotype came up a few times. V and J are TRBV28 and TRBJ2-7; 8 nucleotides align to TRBD2. The CDR3 length is 15 residues. With 3 bases clipped from V and 0 bases from J, the junction kept 4 bases outside the gene matches. Germline values: CDR1 MDHEN, CDR2 SYDVKM. The CDR3 DNA reads as TGTGCCAGCAGTTTCCCAGGACTAGCCTCCTACGAGCAGTACTTC. Residues: CASSFPGLASYEQYF.

This clonotype showed up just once. The V and J genes are TRBV27 and TRBJ2-7; possibly TRBD1 or TRBD2 for D (6 bases each). The CDR3 extends over 16 amino acids. Trimming cost V 5 bases and J 6 bases, with 23 bases left between them. Germline V gene lookup returns CDR1 MNHEY and CDR2 SMNVEV (reference sequence). CDR3 amino acids: CASSALLPAQGGEQYF. The CDR3 DNA sequence: TGTGCCAGCAGTGCGCTCCTGCCCGCACAGGGAGGCGAGCAGTACTTC.

This clonotype has only a few counts. The chain links TRBV29-1 to TRBJ1-1; possible D gene TRBD1, 5 bases. This CDR3 has 12 residues. Trimming removed 7 bases from V and 3 bases from J, with 12 bases in between. Per germline, CDR1 SQVTM and CDR2 ANQGSEA. The CDR3 bases are TGCAGCGCCGATGGGGCTTACACTGAAGCTTTCTTT. Its translation: CSADGAYTEAFF.

This clonotype was picked up a small number of times. The chain uses TRBV5-1 and TRBJ2-2; TRBD2 matches at 10 bases. Germline V gene sequence: CDR1 SGHRS, CDR2 YFSETQ. CDR3 length equals 16 residues. V trimming: 7 bases; J trimming: 4 bases; junction bases outside the gene matches: 10. The CDR3 reads CASRPGSGGPTGELFF. The CDR3 nucleotides read TGCGCCAGCCGCCCGGGTAGCGGGGGGCCCACCGGGGAGCTGTTTTTT.

The genes are TRBV20-1 and TRBJ2-1; D unresolved. CDR3 length: 15 residues. The germline V gene has CDR1 DFQATT and CDR2 SNEGSKA (reference sequence). Trimming stripped 3 bases from V and 0 bases from J, with 12 bases between. CDR3 loop: CSASKMTGSYNEQFF. CDR3 in DNA: TGCAGTGCTAGCAAGATGACGGGCTCCTACAATGAGCAGTTCTTC.

This clonotype appeared a few times. The chain uses TRBV28 and TRBJ2-5; D is tentatively TRBD1 or TRBD2 (5 bases each). The V end lost 4 bases, the J end lost 2 bases, and 17 bases lay between the germline ends. The CDR3 contains 16 residues. Germline CDR1 and CDR2: MDHEN and SYDVKM. In DNA, the CDR3 is TGTGCCAGCAGTTCCGGGAATATGGGGCTACAAGAGACCCAGTACTTC. It yields the protein CASSSGNMGLQETQYF.

This rearrangement joins TRBV5-1 to TRBJ2-7; TRBD1 matches 7 bases. The CDR3 spans 13 residues. In germline, CDR1 is SGHRS, CDR2 YFSETQ. V gave up 4 bases and J gave up 5 bases; unmatched junction bases: 6. In DNA form, the CDR3 reads TGCGCCAGCAGCCCGGACAGGATCCACGAGCAGTACTTC. It specifies CASSPDRIHEQYF.

V usage is TRBV7-9 and J usage is TRBJ2-7; D ambiguous. CDR3 size: 14 residues. V shed 1 base and J shed 5 bases, with 12 bases lying between them. CDR1 SEHNR and CDR2 FQNEAQ come from the germline V gene (reference sequence). The CDR3 region is CASSLGEYSHEQYF. The DNA for the CDR3 is TGTGCCAGCAGCTTAGGCGAGTATAGCCACGAGCAGTACTTC.

This clonotype was seen a handful of times. This rearrangement joins TRBV28 to TRBJ2-1, with D perhaps matching TRBD1 (5 bases). CDR1 is MDHEN, CDR2 SYDVKM, per germline. The V and J ends lost 8 bases and 2 bases respectively, with 16 bases between them. This CDR3 region has 15 residues. CDR3 sequence: CASRTTRQTYNEQFF. The CDR3 DNA is TGTGCCAGCCGAACCACCAGACAGACCTACAATGAGCAGTTCTTC.

The chain uses TRBV12-3 or TRBV12-4 and TRBJ2-7, with TRBD2 matching over 12 bases. The V segment lost 1 base and the J segment 4 bases; nucleotides outside the gene matches: 8. This CDR3 region has 17 residues. DNA for the CDR3: TGTGCCAGCAGTTTAGGACTAGCGGGAGCCATTCCGTACGAGCAGTACTTC. Protein sequence: CASSLGLAGAIPYEQYF.